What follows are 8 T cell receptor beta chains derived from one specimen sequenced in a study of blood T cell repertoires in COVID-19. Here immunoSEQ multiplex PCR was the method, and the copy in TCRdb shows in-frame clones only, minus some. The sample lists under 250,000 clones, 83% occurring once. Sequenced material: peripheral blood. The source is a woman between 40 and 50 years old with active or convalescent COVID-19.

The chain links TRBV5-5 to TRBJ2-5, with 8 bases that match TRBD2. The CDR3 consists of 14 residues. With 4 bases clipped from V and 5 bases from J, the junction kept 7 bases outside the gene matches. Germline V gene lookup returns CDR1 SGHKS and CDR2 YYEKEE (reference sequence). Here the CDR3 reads CASSGSGGYETQYF. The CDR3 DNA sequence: TGTGCCAGCAGCGGCAGCGGGGGCTATGAGACCCAGTACTTC.

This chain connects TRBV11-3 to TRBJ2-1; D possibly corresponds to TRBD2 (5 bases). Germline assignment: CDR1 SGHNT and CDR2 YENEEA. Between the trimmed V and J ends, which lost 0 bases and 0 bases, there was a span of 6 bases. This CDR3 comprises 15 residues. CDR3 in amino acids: CASSLEGSSYNEQFF. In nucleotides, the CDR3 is TGTGCCAGCAGCTTAGAAGGGAGCTCCTACAATGAGCAGTTCTTC. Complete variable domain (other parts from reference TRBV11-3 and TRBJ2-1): EAGVVQSPRYKIIEKKQPVAFWCNPISGHNTLYWYLQNLGQGPELLIRYENEEAVDDSQLPKDRFSAERLKGVDSTLKIQPAELGDSAVYLCASSLEGSSYNEQFFGPGTRLTVL.

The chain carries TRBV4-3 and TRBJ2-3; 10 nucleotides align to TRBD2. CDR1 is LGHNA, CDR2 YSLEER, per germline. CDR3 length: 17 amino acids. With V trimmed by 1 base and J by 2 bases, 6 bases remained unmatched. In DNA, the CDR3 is TGCGCCAGCAGCCAAGGGCTAGCGGGGGAGAACACAGATACGCAGTATTTT. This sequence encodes CASSQGLAGENTDTQYF.

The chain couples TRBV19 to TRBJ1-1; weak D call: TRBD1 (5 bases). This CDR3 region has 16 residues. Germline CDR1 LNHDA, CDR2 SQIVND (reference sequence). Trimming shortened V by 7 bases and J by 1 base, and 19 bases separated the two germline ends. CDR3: CASTLAGTGENTEAFF. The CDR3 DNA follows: TGTGCCAGTACCTTAGCCGGGACGGGGGAGAACACTGAAGCTTTCTTT.

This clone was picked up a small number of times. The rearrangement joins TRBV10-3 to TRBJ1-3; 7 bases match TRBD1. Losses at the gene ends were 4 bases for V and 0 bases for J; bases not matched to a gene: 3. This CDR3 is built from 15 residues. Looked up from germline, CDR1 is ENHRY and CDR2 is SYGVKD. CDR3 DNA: TGTGCCATCAGTGGGGGGGACAGCTCTGGAAACACCATATATTTT. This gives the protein CAISGGDSSGNTIYF.

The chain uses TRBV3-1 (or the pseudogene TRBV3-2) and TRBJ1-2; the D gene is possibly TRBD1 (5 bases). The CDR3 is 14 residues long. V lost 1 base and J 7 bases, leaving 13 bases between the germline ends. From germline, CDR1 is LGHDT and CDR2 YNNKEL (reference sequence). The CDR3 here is CASSQVGGGGGYTF. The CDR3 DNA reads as TGTGCCAGCAGCCAAGTTGGGGGGGGAGGTGGCTACACCTTC.

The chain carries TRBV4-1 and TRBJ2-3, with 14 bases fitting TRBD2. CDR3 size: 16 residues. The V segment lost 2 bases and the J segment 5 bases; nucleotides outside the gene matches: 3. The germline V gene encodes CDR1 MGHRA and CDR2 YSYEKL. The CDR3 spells CASSQPGLAGVDTQYF. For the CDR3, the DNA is TGCGCCAGCAGCCAACCGGGACTAGCGGGAGTAGATACGCAGTATTTT.

In DNA form, the CDR3 reads TGTGCCAGTGAGCCGGGACAGGCCACCAAAGCTTTCTTT. Translated: CASEPGQATKAFF. This chain uses TRBV6-5 with TRBJ1-1, with 8 bases identical to TRBD1. The germline V gene has CDR1 MNHEY and CDR2 SVGAGI. Trimming removed 9 bases from V and 9 bases from J; junction bases left unmatched: 12. The CDR3 sequence is 13 residues long.